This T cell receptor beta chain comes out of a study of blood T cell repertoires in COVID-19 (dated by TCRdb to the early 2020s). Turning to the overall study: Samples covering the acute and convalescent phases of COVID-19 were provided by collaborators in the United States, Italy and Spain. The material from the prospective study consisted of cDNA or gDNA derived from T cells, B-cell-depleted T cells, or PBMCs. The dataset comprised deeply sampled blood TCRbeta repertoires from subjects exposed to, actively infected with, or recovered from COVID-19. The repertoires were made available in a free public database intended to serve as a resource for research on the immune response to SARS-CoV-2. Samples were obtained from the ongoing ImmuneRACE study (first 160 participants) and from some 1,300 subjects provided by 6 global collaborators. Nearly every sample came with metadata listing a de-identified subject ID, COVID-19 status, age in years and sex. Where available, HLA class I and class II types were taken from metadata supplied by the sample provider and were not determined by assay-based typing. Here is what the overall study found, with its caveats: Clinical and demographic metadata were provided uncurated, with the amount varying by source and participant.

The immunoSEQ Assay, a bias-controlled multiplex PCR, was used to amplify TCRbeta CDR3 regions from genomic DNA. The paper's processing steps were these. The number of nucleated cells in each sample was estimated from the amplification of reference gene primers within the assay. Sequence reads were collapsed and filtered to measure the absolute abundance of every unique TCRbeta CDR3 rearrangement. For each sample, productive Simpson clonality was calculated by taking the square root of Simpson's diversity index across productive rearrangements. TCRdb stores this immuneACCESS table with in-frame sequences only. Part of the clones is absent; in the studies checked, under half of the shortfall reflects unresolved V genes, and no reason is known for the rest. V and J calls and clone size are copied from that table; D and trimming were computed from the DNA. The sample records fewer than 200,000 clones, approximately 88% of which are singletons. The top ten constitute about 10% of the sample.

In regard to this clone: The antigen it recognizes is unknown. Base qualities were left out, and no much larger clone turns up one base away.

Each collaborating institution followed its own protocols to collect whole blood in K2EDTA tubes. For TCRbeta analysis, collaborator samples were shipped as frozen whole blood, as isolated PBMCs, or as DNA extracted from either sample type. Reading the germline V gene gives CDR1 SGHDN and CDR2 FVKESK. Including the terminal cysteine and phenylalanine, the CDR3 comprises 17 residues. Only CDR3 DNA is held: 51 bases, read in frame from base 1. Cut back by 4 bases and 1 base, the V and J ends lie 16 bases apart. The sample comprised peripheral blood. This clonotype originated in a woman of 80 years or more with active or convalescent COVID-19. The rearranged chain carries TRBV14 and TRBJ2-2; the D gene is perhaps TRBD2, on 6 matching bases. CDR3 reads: CASSPLGGFRNTGELFF. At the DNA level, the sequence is TGTGCCAGCAGCCCATTGGGAGGTTTCAGGAACACCGGGGAGCTGTTTTTT.